These T cell receptor beta chains were read from a single sample in a study of blood T cell repertoires in COVID-19. TCRdb's table, derived via immunoSEQ multiplex PCR, lists solely in-frame clones and lacks some. Among about 270,000 clones listed, approximately 87% were seen once. Sequencing was carried out using peripheral blood. These receptors originate from a woman under 40 with COVID-19, enrolled during active disease. The CDR3 runs from the conserved cysteine through the conserved F or W. Each record gives: D gene, clone size, J gene, V gene, CDR3 protein, CDR3 DNA. A D gene is named only where the DNA matches it firmly. Size is omitted from some rows. Given values are once, few, many or a class for expanded clones.

TRBD1 once TRBJ2-7 TRBV4-1 CASSQSGTGAYEQYF TGCGCCAGCAGCCAGTCCGGGACAGGGGCTTACGAGCAGTACTTC
TRBD1 once TRBJ1-1 TRBV19 CASSKSDRVNTEAFF TGTGCCAGTAGTAAGTCGGACAGGGTCAACACTGAAGCTTTCTTT
- - TRBJ1-2 TRBV6-5 CASSYSRGEGYTF TGTGCCAGCAGTTACAGTCGGGGAGAAGGCTACACCTTC
- - TRBJ2-7 TRBV18 CASSPQGWATDEQYF TGTGCCAGCTCACCACAGGGGTGGGCTACTGACGAGCAGTACTTC
TRBD2 - TRBJ2-1 TRBV6-5 CASRDSGGANNEQFF TGTGCCAGCAGGGATAGCGGGGGGGCCAACAATGAGCAGTTCTTC
TRBD2 once TRBJ2-7 TRBV2 CASSDTSGGYEQYF TGTGCCAGCAGTGACACTAGCGGGGGCTACGAGCAGTACTTC
- - TRBJ1-1 TRBV30 CAWSVAAEAFF TGTGCCTGGAGTGTGGCCGCGGAGGCTTTCTTT
- - TRBJ2-2 TRBV7-2 CASSHQNTGELFF TGTGCCAGCAGCCATCAGAACACCGGGGAGCTGTTTTTT
- - TRBJ2-4 TRBV7-2 CASSPTTALAKNIQYF TGTGCCAGCAGCCCCACTACCGCTCTAGCCAAAAACATTCAGTACTTC
- - TRBJ2-2 TRBV2 CASAGTDDAGTGELFF TGTGCCAGCGCCGGGACTGACGATGCAGGGACCGGGGAGCTGTTTTTT
TRBD1 - TRBJ2-4 TRBV4-1 CASSQDDRDGDIQYF TGCGCCAGCAGCCAAGATGACAGGGACGGAGACATTCAGTACTTC
TRBD1 once TRBJ2-4 TRBV11-2 CASSTRTGGGIQYF TGTGCCAGCAGCACCAGGACAGGGGGGGGCATTCAGTACTTC
- - TRBJ2-2 TRBV12-5 CASAPPRGSSNTGELFF TGTGCTAGTGCTCCACCCCGGGGGTCCTCAAACACCGGGGAGCTGTTTTTT
TRBD2 - TRBJ2-4 TRBV5-4 CASSLGAGGRFRAKNIQYF TGTGCCAGCAGCCTGGGGGCGGGGGGGCGGTTCCGGGCCAAAAACATTCAGTACTTC
TRBD2 - TRBJ2-1 TRBV5-6 CASSPGLAGVHEQFF TGTGCCAGCAGCCCGGGACTAGCGGGGGTGCATGAGCAGTTCTTC
- - TRBJ1-1 TRBV11-2 CASSWGGTEAFF TGTGCCAGCAGCTGGGGGGGGACCGAAGCTTTCTTT
- few TRBJ2-3 TRBV5-4 CASSSTDTQYF TGTGCCAGCAGCTCTACAGATACGCAGTATTTT
- few TRBJ1-2 TRBV6-1 CASSEVGALKGYTF TGTGCCAGCAGTGAAGTGGGAGCCTTAAAAGGCTACACCTTC
- - TRBJ2-5 TRBV20-1 CSASRGAGETQYF TGCAGTGCTAGTCGCGGGGCAGGAGAGACCCAGTACTTC
TRBD2 few TRBJ2-7 TRBV30 CAWRFSSGPYEQYF TGTGCCTGGAGATTCTCTAGCGGGCCCTACGAGCAGTACTTC
TRBD2 - TRBJ2-1 TRBV2 CASSDPGLAGFNEQFF TGTGCCAGCAGTGATCCGGGACTAGCGGGATTCAATGAGCAGTTCTTC
- - TRBJ2-2 TRBV5-1 CASSASGGELFF TGCGCCAGCAGCGCCTCAGGGGGGGAGCTGTTTTTT
- - TRBJ2-7 TRBV30 CAWSAQGYEQYF TGTGCCTGGAGTGCCCAGGGCTACGAGCAGTACTTC
TRBD2 - TRBJ2-5 TRBV6-5 CASSYGQRGGTQYF TGTGCCAGCAGTTACGGCCAGCGGGGGGGGACCCAGTACTTC
- many TRBJ1-2 TRBV18 CASSPHDIGYTF TGTGCCAGCTCACCACACGACATAGGCTACACCTTC
TRBD1 - TRBJ2-3 TRBV4-1 CASSHPTGGSDTQYF TGCGCCAGCAGCCACCCGACAGGGGGCTCAGATACGCAGTATTTT
- - TRBJ2-7 TRBV28 CASTGGRGFPHEQYF TGTGCCAGCACCGGAGGTAGAGGGTTTCCCCACGAGCAGTACTTC
- - TRBJ2-3 TRBV6-5 CASSYSGFATTDTQYF TGTGCCAGCAGTTACTCGGGCTTCGCTACCACAGATACGCAGTATTTT
TRBD1 - TRBJ1-5 TRBV6-6 CASSYETGKGNQPQHF TGTGCCAGCAGTTACGAGACAGGGAAGGGTAATCAGCCCCAGCATTTT
- - TRBJ1-3 TRBV3-1/TRBV3-2 CASSQGVFSGNTIYF TGTGCCAGCAGCCAGGGCGTATTCTCTGGAAACACCATATATTTT
TRBD2 once TRBJ2-7 TRBV7-9 CASSPGGEGRAEQYF TGTGCCAGCAGTCCGGGAGGGGAAGGGCGTGCCGAGCAGTACTTC
TRBD1 - TRBJ2-5 TRBV7-9 CASSYLGQQETQYF TGTGCCAGCAGCTACCTGGGACAGCAAGAGACCCAGTACTTC
- - TRBJ2-5 TRBV24-1 CATSQGIPPETQYF TGTGCCACCAGTCAGGGGATTCCCCCAGAGACCCAGTACTTC
- - TRBJ1-1 TRBV3-1/TRBV3-2 CASSQEFRSEAFF TGTGCCAGCAGCCAAGAGTTCCGGTCTGAAGCTTTCTTT
- - TRBJ2-2 TRBV7-9 CASSETGKVAYNTGELFF TGTGCCAGCTCAGAAACGGGGAAAGTGGCCTATAACACCGGGGAGCTGTTTTTT
- - TRBJ2-5 TRBV2 CASVAVETQYF TGTGCCAGCGTGGCTGTAGAGACCCAGTACTTC
- - TRBJ1-4 TRBV15 CATSRDRPGPGEEKLFF TGTGCCACCAGCAGAGATAGACCCGGCCCAGGGGAAGAAAAACTGTTTTTT
TRBD2 - TRBJ2-1 TRBV7-2 CASSLGTSGGTYNEQFF TGTGCCAGCAGCTTAGGGACTAGCGGGGGTACCTACAATGAGCAGTTCTTC
TRBD1 - TRBJ1-1 TRBV3-1/TRBV3-2 CASSRGQLNTEAFF TGTGCCAGCAGCAGGGGACAGTTGAACACTGAAGCTTTCTTT
- - TRBJ1-2 TRBV6-6 CASMRTATSYGYTF TGTGCCAGCATGCGCACAGCCACTTCCTATGGCTACACCTTC
- - TRBJ2-7 TRBV4-1 CASSLSGDGPYEQYF TGCGCCAGCAGCCTTTCAGGGGACGGCCCCTACGAGCAGTACTTC
TRBD2 - TRBJ2-5 TRBV7-9 CASSLQRGSQETQYF TGTGCCAGCAGCTTACAGCGGGGGAGTCAAGAGACCCAGTACTTC
TRBD2 few TRBJ2-3 TRBV3-1/TRBV3-2 CASKEPLAGGLGYTQYF TGTGCCAGCAAGGAGCCTCTAGCGGGGGGGCTAGGGTATACGCAGTATTTT
- - TRBJ2-7 TRBV19 CASSSMDSGYEQYF TGTGCCAGTAGTAGCATGGACAGTGGATACGAGCAGTACTTC
TRBD1 - TRBJ1-5 TRBV6-5 CASSSWTGGAGQPQHF TGTGCCAGCAGTTCGTGGACAGGGGGCGCGGGCCAGCCCCAGCATTTT
- - TRBJ2-2 TRBV5-1 CASSLVSGANTGELFF TGCGCCAGCAGCTTGGTTTCGGGGGCGAACACCGGGGAGCTGTTTTTT
- - TRBJ1-1 TRBV11-2 CASSLVRGGIPEAFF TGTGCCAGCAGCTTAGTAAGGGGGGGAATCCCTGAAGCTTTCTTT
- - TRBJ2-3 TRBV5-1 CASSQNTDTQYF TGCGCCAGCAGTCAGAACACAGATACGCAGTATTTT
TRBD2 - TRBJ2-7 TRBV20-1 CSASLLAGQCSYEQYF TGCAGTGCTAGTCTACTAGCGGGGCAATGCTCCTACGAGCAGTACTTC
- - TRBJ1-2 TRBV27 CASSPLGALNYGYTF TGTGCCAGCAGTCCCCTGGGGGCCTTAAACTATGGCTACACCTTC
- - TRBJ1-4 TRBV5-1 CASRSTGTNEKLFF TGCGCCAGCAGGTCTACAGGGACTAATGAAAAACTGTTTTTT
- - TRBJ1-3 TRBV9 CASSDSSGNTIYF TGTGCCAGCAGTGACAGCTCTGGAAACACCATATATTTT
TRBD2 - TRBJ2-1 TRBV5-4 CASSVPSGGGGSYNEQFF TGTGCCAGCAGCGTTCCTAGCGGGGGGGGAGGATCCTACAATGAGCAGTTCTTC
TRBD2 - TRBJ2-7 TRBV6-5 CASNGGDLAIYEQYF TGTGCCAGCAATGGGGGGGATCTCGCCATATACGAGCAGTACTTC
- - TRBJ2-2 TRBV7-2 CASTSTGELFF TGTGCCAGCACTTCCACCGGGGAGCTGTTTTTT
- - TRBJ2-1 TRBV12-3/TRBV12-4 CASSFGDNEQFF TGTGCCAGCAGTTTCGGAGACAATGAGCAGTTCTTC
- - TRBJ1-1 TRBV10-3 CAINKQGNTEAFF TGTGCCATCAACAAACAGGGCAACACTGAAGCTTTCTTT
- - TRBJ2-7 TRBV5-1 CASRVTDEQYF TGCGCCAGCAGAGTAACGGACGAGCAGTACTTC
- - TRBJ1-4 TRBV19 CASSGEGEKLFF TGTGCCAGCTCAGGGGAAGGGGAAAAACTGTTTTTT